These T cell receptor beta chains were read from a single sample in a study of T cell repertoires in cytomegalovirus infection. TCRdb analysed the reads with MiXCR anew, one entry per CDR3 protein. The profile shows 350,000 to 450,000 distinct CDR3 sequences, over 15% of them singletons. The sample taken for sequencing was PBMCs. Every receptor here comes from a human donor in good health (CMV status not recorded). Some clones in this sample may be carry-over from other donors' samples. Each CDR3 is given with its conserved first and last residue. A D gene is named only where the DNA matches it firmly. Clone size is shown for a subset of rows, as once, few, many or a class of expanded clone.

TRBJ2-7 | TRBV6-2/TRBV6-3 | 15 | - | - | CASSYRPSQTYEQYF | TGTGCCAGCAGTTACCGGCCTAGCCAGACCTACGAGCAGTACTTC
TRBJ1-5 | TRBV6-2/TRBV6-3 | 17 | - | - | CASSYFTGQEGNQPQHF | TGTGCCAGCAGTTATTTTACAGGGCAGGAAGGCAATCAGCCCCAGCATTTT
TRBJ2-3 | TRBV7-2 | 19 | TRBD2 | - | CASSSLGGGALPSTDTQYF | TGTGCCAGCAGTTCCCTAGGCGGGGGGGCACTTCCTAGCACAGATACGCAGTATTTT
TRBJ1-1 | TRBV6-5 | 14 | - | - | CASTRQLGNTEAFF | TGTGCCAGCACCCGACAGCTTGGAAACACTGAAGCTTTCTTT
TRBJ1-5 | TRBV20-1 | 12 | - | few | CSASGQNQPQHF | TGCAGTGCTAGTGGCCAGAATCAGCCCCAGCATTTT
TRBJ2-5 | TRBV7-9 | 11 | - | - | CASGSQETQYF | TGTGCCAGCGGATCCCAAGAGACCCAGTACTTC
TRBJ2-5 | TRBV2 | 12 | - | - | CASSDRAGTQYF | TGTGCCAGCTCTGACCGCGCAGGGACCCAGTACTTC
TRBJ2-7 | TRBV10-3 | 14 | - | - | CAISEDRYDYEQYF | TGTGCCATCAGTGAGGACAGGTACGACTACGAGCAGTACTTC
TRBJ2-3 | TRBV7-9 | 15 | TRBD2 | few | CASSLPGGGADTQYF | TGTGCCAGCAGCTTACCGGGGGGAGGGGCAGATACGCAGTATTTT
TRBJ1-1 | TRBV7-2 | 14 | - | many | CASSFDGLNTEAFF | TGTGCCAGCAGCTTTGACGGCCTGAACACTGAAGCTTTCTTT
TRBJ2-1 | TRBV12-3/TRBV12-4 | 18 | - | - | CASSSPRTPRTWGHEQFF | TGTGCCAGCAGTTCTCCCCGGACCCCCCGAACATGGGGCCATGAGCAGTTCTTC
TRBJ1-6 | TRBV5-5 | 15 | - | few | CASSLSSANNSPLHF | TGTGCCAGCAGCTTGTCGTCGGCTAATAATTCACCCCTCCACTTT
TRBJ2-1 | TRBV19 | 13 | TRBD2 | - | CASQQREYNEQFF | TGTGCCAGTCAGCAGCGGGAATACAATGAGCAGTTCTTC
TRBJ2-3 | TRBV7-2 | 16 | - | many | CASSLGRDLPRDTQYF | TGTGCCAGCAGCTTAGGGCGGGACCTCCCAAGGGATACGCAGTATTTT
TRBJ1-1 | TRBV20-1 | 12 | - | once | CSAPFRRTEAFF | TGCAGTGCCCCCTTCCGCCGTACTGAAGCTTTCTTT
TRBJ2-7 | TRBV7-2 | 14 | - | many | CASSTGTGPSEQYF | TGTGCCAGCAGTACCGGGACGGGCCCTTCCGAGCAGTACTTC
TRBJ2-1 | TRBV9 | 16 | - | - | CASSAWGGPEYNEQFF | TGTGCCAGCAGCGCCTGGGGGGGCCCTGAATACAATGAGCAGTTCTTC
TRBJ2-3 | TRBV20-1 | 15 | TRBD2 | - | CSAQKGASGGDTQYF | TGCAGTGCTCAGAAGGGGGCTAGCGGGGGAGATACGCAGTATTTT
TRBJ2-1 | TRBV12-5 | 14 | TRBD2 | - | CASLDSGRVDEQFF | TGTGCTAGCCTCGATAGCGGGAGAGTGGATGAGCAGTTCTTC
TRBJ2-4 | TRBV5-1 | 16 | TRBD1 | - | CASSSYRGLAKNIQYF | TGCGCCAGCAGCTCCTACAGGGGGCTAGCCAAAAACATTCAGTACTTC
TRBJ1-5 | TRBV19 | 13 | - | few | CASSDQTNQPQHF | TGTGCCAGTAGTGACCAAACCAATCAGCCCCAGCATTTT
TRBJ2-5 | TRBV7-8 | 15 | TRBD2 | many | CASSLEGLAQETQYF | TGTGCCAGCAGCTTAGAAGGACTAGCACAAGAGACCCAGTACTTC
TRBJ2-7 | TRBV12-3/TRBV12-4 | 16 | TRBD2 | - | CASSLALAGAECEQYF | TGTGCCAGCAGTTTAGCCCTAGCGGGAGCGGAATGCGAGCAGTACTTC
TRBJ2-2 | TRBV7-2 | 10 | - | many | CASSRTQLFF | TGTGCCAGCAGCCGAACCCAGCTGTTTTTT
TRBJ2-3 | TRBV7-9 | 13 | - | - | CASRAGATDTQYF | TGTGCCAGCAGGGCTGGGGCCACAGATACGCAGTATTTT
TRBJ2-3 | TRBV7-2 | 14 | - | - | CASSLLVFPDTQYF | TGTGCCAGCAGCTTATTGGTATTCCCAGATACGCAGTATTTT
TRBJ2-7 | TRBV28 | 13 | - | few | CASSSRTTYEQYF | TGTGCCAGCAGTTCTCGCACAACCTACGAGCAGTACTTC
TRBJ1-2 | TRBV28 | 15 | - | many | CASISVGTSNYGYTF | TGTGCCAGCATCAGTGTCGGGACAAGTAACTATGGCTACACCTTC
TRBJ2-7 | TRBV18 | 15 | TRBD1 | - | CASSDPGQGQGEQYF | TGTGCCAGCTCAGACCCCGGACAGGGGCAGGGCGAGCAGTACTTC